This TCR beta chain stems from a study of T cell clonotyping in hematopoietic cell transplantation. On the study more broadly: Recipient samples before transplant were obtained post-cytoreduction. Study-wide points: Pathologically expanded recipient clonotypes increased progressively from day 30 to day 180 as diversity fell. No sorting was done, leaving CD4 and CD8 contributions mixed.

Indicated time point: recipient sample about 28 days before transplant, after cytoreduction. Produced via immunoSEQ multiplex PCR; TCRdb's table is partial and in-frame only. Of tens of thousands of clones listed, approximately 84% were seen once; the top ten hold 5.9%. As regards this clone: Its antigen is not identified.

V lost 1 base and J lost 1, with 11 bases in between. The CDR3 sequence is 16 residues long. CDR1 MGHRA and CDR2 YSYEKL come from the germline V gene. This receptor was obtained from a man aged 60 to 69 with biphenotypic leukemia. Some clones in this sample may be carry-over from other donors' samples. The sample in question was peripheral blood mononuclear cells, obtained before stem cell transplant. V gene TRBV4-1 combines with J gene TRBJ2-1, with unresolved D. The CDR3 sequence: CASSQVGTASYNEQFF. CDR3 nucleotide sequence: TGCGCCAGCAGCCAAGTGGGAACGGCTTCCTACAATGAGCAGTTCTTC.